This T cell receptor beta chain was obtained from a study of technical replicates of blood from a few donors (dated by TCRdb to 2016 to 2017). This clone was picked up one time. Its specific antigen is unknown. Per-nucleotide qualities are absent, and no much larger clonotype sits a single base away. Library preparation used the immunoSEQ multiplex PCR assay. Drawn from immuneACCESS, this table holds only the in-frame rearrangements with V and J called that TCRdb kept. Clones are partly lost; checked studies trace under half to an unresolved V gene and leave the rest unexplained. The sample profile shows 74,000 or so clones; approximately 96% of them were found once. The ten largest account for roughly 0.34% of the sample. Material: T cells isolated from PBMCs. The receptor comes from a human donor in good health.

The CDR3 loop reads CASSLFRLAGGDETQYF. The nucleotide sequence is given as TGTGCCAGCAGCTTGTTCCGACTAGCGGGAGGGGATGAGACCCAGTACTTC. The sequence joins TRBV5-6 to TRBJ2-5; 14 junctional bases match TRBD2. Sequences SGHDT (CDR1) and YYEEEE (CDR2) are obtained from the germline V gene. Including the terminal cysteine and phenylalanine, the CDR3 comprises 17 residues. Only the CDR3 region is kept as DNA, spanning 51 bases read in frame from base 1. At the junction V is shortened by 1 base and J by 5 bases; bases outside the gene matches: 7.